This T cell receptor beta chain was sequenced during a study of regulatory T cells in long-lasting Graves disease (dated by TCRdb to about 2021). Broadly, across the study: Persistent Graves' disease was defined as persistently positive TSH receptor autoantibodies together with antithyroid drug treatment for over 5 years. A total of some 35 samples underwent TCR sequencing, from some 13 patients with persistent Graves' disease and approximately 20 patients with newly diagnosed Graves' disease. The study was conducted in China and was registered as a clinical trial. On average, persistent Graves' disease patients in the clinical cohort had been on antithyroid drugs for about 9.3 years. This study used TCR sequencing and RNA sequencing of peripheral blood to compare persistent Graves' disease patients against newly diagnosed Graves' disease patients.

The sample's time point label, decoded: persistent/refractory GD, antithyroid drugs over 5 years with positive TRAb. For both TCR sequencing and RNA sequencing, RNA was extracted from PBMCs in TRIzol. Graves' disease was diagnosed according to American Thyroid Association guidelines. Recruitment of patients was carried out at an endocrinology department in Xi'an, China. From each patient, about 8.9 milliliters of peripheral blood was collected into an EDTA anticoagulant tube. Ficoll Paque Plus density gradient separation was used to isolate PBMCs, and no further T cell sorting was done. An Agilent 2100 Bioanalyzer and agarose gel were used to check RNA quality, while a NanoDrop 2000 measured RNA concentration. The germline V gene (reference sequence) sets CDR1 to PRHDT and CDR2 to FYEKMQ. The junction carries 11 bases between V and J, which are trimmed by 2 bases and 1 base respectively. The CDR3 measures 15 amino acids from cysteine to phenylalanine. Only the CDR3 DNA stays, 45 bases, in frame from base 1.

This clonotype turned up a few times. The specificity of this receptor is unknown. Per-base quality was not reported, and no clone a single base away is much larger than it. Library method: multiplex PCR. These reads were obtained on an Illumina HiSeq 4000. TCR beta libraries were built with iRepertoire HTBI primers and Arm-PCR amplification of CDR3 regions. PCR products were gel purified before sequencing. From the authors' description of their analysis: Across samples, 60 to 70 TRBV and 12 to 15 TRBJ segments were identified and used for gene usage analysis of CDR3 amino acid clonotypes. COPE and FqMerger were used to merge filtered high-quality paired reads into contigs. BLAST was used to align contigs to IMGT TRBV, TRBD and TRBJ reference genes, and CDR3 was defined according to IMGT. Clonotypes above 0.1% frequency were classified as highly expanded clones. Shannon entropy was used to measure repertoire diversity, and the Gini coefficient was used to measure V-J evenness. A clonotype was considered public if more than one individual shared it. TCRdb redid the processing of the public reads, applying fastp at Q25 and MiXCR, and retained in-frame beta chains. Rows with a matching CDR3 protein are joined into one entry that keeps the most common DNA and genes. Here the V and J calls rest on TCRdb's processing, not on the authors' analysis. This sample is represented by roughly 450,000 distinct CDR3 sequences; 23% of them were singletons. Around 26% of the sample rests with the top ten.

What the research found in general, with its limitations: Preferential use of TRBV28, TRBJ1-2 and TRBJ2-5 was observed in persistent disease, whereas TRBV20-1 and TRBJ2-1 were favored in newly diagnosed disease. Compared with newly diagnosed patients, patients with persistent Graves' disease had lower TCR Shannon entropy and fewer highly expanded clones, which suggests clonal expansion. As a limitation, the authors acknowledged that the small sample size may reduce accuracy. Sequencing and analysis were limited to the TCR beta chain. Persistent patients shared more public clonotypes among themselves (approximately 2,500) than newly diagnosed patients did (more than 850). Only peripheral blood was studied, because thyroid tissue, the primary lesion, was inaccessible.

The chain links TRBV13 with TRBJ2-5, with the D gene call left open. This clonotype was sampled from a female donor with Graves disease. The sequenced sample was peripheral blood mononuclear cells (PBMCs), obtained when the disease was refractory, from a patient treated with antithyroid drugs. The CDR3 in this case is CASSLTAAGQETQYF. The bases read TGTGCCAGCAGCTTAACCGCGGCAGGCCAAGAGACCCAGTACTTC.